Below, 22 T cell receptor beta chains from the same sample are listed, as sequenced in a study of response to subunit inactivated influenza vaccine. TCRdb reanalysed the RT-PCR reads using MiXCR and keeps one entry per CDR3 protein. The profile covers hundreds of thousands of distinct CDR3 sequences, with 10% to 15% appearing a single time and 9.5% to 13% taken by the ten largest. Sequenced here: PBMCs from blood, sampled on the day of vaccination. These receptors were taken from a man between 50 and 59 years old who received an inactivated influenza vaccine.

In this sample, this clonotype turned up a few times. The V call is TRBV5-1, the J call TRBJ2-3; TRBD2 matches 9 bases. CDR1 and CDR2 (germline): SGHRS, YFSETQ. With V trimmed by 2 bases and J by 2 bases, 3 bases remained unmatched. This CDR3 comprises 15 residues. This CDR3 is CASSFRLADTDTQYF. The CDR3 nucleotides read TGCGCCAGCAGCTTTAGACTAGCGGACACAGATACGCAGTATTTT.

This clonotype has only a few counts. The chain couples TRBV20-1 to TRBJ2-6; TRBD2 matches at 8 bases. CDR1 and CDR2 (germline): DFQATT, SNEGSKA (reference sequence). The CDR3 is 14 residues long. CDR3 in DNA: TGCAGATGGCCGGGAGGGGCTGGGGCCAACGTCCTGACTTTC. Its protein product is CRWPGGAGANVLTF.

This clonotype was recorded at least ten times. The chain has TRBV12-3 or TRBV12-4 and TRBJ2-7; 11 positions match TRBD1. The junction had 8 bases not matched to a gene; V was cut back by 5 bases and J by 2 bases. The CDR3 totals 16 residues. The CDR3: CASSTAGTGGTYEQYF. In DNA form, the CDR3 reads TGTGCCAGCAGTACCGCCGGGACAGGGGGAACCTACGAGCAGTACTTC.

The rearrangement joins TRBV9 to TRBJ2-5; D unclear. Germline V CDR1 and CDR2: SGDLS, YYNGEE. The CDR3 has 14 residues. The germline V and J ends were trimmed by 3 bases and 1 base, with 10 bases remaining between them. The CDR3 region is CASSASGIQETQYF. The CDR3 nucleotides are TGTGCCAGCAGCGCGTCAGGAATCCAAGAGACCCAGTACTTC.

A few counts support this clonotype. The chain's CDR3 is CASSEYRQESTDTQYF. CDR3 DNA: TGTGCCAGCAGTGAATATAGACAGGAAAGCACAGATACGCAGTATTTT. The chain couples TRBV25-1 to TRBJ2-3; tentatively, D is TRBD1 (6 bases). Per the germline V gene, CDR1 is MGHDK and CDR2 is SYGVNS. Trimming took 0 bases from V and 0 from J, leaving 10 bases between them. CDR3 length: 16 residues. Drawing the rest from reference TRBV25-1 and TRBJ2-3, the complete variable domain is EADIYQTPRYLVIGTGKKITLECSQTMGHDKMYWYQQDPGMELHLIHYSYGVNSTEKGDLSSESTVSRIRTEHFPLTLESARPSHTSQYLCASSEYRQESTDTQYFGPGTRLTVL.

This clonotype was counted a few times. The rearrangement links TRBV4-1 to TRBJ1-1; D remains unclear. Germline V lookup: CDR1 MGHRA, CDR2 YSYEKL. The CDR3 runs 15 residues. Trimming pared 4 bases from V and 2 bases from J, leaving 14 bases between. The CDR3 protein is CASSPPTGHNTEAFF. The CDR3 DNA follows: TGCGCCAGCAGCCCACCTACCGGGCATAACACTGAAGCTTTCTTT.

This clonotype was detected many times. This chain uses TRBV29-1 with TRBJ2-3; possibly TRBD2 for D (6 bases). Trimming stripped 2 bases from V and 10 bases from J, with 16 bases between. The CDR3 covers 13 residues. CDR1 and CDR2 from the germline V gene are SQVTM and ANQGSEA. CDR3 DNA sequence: TGCAGCGTTGAACCCGGGAGCGAGTTGGCGCAGTATTTT. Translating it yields CSVEPGSELAQYF.

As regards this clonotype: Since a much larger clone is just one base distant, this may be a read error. The CDR3 reads CASSPSQYNEQFF. CDR3 sequence (DNA): TGTGCCAGCAGCCCTAGTCAGTACAATGAGCAGTTCTTC. V gene TRBV12-3 or TRBV12-4 combines with J gene TRBJ2-1; D gene unclear. Deletions cut 6 bases from V and 4 bases from J, with 10 bases between. The CDR3 covers 13 residues.

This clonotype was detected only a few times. The DNA for the CDR3 is TGTGCCAGCAGCATTAACAGGGAGGAGACCCAGTACTTC. Its protein product is CASSINREETQYF. The chain has TRBV5-4 and TRBJ2-5; TRBD1 is a possible D gene (6 bases). This CDR3 region has 13 residues. V shed 4 bases and J shed 5 bases, with 12 bases lying between them. Germline lookup yields CDR1 SGHNT and CDR2 YYREEE (reference sequence).

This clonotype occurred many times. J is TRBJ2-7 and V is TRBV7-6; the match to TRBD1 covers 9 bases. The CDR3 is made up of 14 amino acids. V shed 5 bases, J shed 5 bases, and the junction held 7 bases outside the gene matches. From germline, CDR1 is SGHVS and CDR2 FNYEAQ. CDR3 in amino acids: CASSPTDRGHEQYF. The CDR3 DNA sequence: TGTGCCAGCAGCCCTACGGACAGGGGACACGAGCAGTACTTC.

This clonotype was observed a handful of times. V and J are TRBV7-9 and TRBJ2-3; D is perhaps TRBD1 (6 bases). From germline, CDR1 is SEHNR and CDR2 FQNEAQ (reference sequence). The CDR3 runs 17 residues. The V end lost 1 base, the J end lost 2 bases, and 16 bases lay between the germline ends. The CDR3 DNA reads TGTGCCAGCAGCTTAGTTTCTTGGGGGCCTCACACAGATACGCAGTATTTT. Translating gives CASSLVSWGPHTDTQYF.

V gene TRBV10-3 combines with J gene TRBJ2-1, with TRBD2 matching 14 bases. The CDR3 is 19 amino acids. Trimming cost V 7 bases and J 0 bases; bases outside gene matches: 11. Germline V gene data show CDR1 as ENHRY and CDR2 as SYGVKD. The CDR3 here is CAIILTSGGAFGSYNEQFF. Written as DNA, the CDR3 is TGTGCCATCATCTTGACTAGCGGGGGGGCCTTTGGCTCCTACAATGAGCAGTTCTTC.

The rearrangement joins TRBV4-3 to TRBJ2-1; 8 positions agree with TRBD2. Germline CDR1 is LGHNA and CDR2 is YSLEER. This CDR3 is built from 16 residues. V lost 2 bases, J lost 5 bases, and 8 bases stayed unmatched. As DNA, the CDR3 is TGCGCCAGCAGCCAATTGGTAGCGGGATACGACAATGAGCAGTTCTTC. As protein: CASSQLVAGYDNEQFF.

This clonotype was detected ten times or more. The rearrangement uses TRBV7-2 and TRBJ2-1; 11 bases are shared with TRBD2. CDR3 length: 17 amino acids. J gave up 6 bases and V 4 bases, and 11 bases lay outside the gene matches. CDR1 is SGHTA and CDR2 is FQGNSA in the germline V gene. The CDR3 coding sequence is TGTGCCAGCAGCTCCTCATCAACTAGCGGGGGCCGCAATGAGCAGTTCTTC. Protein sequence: CASSSSSTSGGRNEQFF.

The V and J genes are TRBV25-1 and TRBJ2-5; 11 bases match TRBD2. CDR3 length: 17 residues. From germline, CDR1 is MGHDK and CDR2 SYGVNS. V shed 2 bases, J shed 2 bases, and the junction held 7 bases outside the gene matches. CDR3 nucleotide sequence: TGTGCCAGCAGTGAAGGACTAGCGGGTTCACGACAAGAGACCCAGTACTTC. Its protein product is CASSEGLAGSRQETQYF. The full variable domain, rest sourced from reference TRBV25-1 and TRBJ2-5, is EADIYQTPRYLVIGTGKKITLECSQTMGHDKMYWYQQDPGMELHLIHYSYGVNSTEKGDLSSESTVSRIRTEHFPLTLESARPSHTSQYLCASSEGLAGSRQETQYFGPGTRLLVL.

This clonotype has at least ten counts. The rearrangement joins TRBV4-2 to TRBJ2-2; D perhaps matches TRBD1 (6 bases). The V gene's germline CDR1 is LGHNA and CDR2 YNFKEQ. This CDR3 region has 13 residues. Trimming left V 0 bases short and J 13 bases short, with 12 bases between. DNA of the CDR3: TGTGCCAGCAGCCAAGATTCACAGGGTGGGCTGTTTTTT. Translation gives CASSQDSQGGLFF.

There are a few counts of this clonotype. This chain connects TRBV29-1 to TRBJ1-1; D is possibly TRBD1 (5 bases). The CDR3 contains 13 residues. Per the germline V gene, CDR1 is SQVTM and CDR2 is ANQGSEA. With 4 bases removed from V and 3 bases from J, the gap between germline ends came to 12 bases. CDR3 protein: CSVGRGGDTEAFF. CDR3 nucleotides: TGCAGCGTTGGGCGGGGCGGGGACACTGAAGCTTTCTTT.

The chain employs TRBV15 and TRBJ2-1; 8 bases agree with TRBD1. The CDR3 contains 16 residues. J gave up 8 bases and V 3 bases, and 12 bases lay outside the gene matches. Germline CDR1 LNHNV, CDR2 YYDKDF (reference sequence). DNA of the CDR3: TGTGCCACCAGCAGTAAACAGGGACAGGTAGGAGATGAGCAGTTCTTC. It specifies CATSSKQGQVGDEQFF.

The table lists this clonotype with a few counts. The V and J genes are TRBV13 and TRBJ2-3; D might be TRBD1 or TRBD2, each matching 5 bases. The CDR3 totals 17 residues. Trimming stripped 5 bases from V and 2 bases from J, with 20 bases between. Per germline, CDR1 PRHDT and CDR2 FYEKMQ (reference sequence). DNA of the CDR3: TGTGCCAGCAGCCTCCTAATGGGACCAACGAACACAGATACGCAGTATTTT. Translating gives CASSLLMGPTNTDTQYF.

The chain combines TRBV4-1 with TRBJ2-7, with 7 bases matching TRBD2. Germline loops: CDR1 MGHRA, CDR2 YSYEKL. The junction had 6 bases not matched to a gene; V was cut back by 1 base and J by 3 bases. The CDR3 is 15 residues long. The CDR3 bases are TGCGCCAGCAGCCAAGGTCTCGCTAGCGGCTACGAGCAGTACTTC. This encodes CASSQGLASGYEQYF.

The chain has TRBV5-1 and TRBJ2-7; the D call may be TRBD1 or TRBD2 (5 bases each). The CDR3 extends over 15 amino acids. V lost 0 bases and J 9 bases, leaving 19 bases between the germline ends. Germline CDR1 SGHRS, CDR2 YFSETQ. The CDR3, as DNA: TGCGCCAGCAGCTTGGGAGGGACGGGCTCCGTCTGGCAGTACTTC. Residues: CASSLGGTGSVWQYF. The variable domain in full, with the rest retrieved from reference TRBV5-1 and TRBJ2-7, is KAGVTQTPRYLIKTRGQQVTLSCSPISGHRSVSWYQQTPGQGLQFLFEYFSETQRNKGNFPGRFSGRQFSNSRSEMNVSTLELGDSALYLCASSLGGTGSVWQYFGPGTRLTVT.

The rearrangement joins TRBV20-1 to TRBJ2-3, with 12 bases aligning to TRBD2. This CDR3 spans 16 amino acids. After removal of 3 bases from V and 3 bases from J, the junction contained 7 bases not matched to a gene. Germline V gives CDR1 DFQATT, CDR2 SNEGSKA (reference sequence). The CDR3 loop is CSARRLAGEVTDTQYF. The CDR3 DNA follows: TGCAGTGCTAGGAGACTAGCGGGAGAGGTGACAGATACGCAGTATTTT.